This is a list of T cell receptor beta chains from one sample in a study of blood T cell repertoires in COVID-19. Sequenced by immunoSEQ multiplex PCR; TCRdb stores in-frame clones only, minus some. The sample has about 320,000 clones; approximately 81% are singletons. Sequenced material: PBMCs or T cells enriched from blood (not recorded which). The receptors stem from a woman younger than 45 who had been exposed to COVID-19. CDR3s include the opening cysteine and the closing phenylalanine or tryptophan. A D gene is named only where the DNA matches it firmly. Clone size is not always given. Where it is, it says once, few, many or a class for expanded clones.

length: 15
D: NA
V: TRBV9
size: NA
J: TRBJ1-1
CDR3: CASSVGGEGGTEAFF
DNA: TGTGCCAGCAGCGTAGGCGGGGAGGGGGGCACTGAAGCTTTCTTT

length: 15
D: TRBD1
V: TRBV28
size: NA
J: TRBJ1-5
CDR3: CASTKGQGVGQPQHF
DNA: TGTGCCAGCACGAAAGGGCAGGGGGTGGGTCAGCCCCAGCATTTT

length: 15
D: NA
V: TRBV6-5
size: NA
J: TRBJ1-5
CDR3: CASSSHPLGNQPQHF
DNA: TGTGCCAGCAGCTCACACCCCTTGGGCAATCAGCCCCAGCATTTT

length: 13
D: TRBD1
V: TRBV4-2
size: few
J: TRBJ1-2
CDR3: CASSQTGLYGYTF
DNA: TGTGCCAGCAGCCAGACAGGGCTTTATGGCTACACCTTC

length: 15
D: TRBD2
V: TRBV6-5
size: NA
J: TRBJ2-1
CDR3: CASSSTSGRAGGLFF
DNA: TGTGCCAGCAGTTCGACTAGCGGGAGGGCCGGTGGTCTGTTCTTC

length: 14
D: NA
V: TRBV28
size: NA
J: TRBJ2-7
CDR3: CASSFVTGAYEQYF
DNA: TGTGCCAGCAGTTTTGTTACCGGGGCCTACGAGCAGTACTTC

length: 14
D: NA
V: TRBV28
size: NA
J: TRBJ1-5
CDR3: CASSLGQGNQPQHF
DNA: TGTGCCAGCAGTTTGGGGCAGGGCAATCAGCCCCAGCATTTT

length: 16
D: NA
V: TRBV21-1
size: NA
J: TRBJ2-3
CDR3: CASSKAGRGGTDTQYF
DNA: TGTGCCAGCAGCAAAGCGGGGCGGGGAGGCACAGATACGCAGTATTTT

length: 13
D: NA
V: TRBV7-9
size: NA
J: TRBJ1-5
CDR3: CASSLDGLQPQHF
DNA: TGTGCCAGCAGCTTAGACGGGTTGCAGCCCCAGCATTTT

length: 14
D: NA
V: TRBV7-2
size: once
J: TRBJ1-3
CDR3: CASSTTGLGNTIYF
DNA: TGTGCCAGCAGCACCACAGGGTTGGGAAACACCATATATTTT

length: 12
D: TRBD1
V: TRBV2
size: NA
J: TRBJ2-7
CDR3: CASSGQGGEQYF
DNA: TGTGCCAGCAGTGGACAGGGGGGCGAGCAGTACTTC

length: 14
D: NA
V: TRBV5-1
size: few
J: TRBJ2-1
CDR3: CASSSGLINNEQFF
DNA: TGCGCCAGCAGCTCGGGACTTATAAACAATGAGCAGTTCTTC

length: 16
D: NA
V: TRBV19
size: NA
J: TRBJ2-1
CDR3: CASTKNRAGSYNEQFF
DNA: TGTGCCAGTACCAAAAACCGGGCGGGCTCCTACAATGAGCAGTTCTTC

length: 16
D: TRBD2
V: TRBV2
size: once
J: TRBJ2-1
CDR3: CASSQLLRLAGSEQFF
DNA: TGTGCCAGCAGTCAATTACTGAGACTAGCGGGATCGGAGCAGTTCTTC

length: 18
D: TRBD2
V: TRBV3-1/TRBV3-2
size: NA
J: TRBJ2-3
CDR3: CASSHPKLAGGHTDTQYF
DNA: TGTGCCAGCAGCCACCCAAAACTAGCGGGGGGGCATACAGATACGCAGTATTTT

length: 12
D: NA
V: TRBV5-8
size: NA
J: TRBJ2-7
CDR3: CASSLKRAGQYF
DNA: TGTGCCAGCAGCTTGAAAAGGGCGGGACAGTACTTC

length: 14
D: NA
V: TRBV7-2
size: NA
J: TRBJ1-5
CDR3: CASSSSHLAQPQHF
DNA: TGTGCCAGCAGCTCGTCCCATCTAGCTCAGCCCCAGCATTTT

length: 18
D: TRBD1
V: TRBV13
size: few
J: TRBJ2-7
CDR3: CASSLEGTGGILSYEQYF
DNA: TGTGCCAGCAGCTTAGAAGGGACAGGGGGCATCCTCTCCTACGAGCAGTACTTC

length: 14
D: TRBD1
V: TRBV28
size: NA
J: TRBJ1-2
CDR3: CASRNTGENYGYTF
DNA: TGTGCCAGCAGAAATACAGGGGAGAACTATGGCTACACCTTC

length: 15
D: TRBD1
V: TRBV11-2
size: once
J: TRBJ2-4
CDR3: CASSFSGTGGDIQYF
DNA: TGTGCCAGCAGCTTTTCCGGGACAGGGGGGGACATTCAGTACTTC

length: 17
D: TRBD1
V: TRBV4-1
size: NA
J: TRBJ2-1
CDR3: CASSQPYRGRSYNEQFF
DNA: TGCGCCAGCAGCCAACCTTACAGGGGGCGAAGCTACAATGAGCAGTTCTTC

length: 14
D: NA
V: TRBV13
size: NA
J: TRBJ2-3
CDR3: CASSLGLRWDTQYF
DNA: TGTGCCAGCAGCTTAGGACTACGGTGGGATACGCAGTATTTT

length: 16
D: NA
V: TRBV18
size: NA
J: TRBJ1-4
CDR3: CASSPSAGMGNEKLFF
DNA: TGTGCCAGCTCACCATCGGCAGGGATGGGTAATGAAAAACTGTTTTTT

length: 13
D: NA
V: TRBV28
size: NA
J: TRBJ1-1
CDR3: CASSWRGNTEAFF
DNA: TGTGCCAGCAGTTGGAGGGGGAACACTGAAGCTTTCTTT

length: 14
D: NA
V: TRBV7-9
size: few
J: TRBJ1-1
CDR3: CASTVQGMNTEAFF
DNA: TGTGCCAGCACCGTACAGGGCATGAACACTGAAGCTTTCTTT

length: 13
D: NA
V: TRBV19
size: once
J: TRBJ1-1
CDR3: CASSVSRGTEAFF
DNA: TGTGCCAGTAGTGTCTCGAGGGGGACTGAAGCTTTCTTT

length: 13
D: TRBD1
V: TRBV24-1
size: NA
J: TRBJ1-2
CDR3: CATSDRRGEGYTF
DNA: TGTGCCACCAGTGACCGCAGGGGGGAAGGCTACACCTTC

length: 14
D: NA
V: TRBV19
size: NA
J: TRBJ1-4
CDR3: CASAKGQAGEKLFF
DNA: TGTGCCAGTGCGAAGGGGCAGGCAGGGGAAAAACTGTTTTTT

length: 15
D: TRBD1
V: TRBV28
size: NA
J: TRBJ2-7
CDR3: CASSLIGQGTYEQYF
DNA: TGTGCCAGCAGTTTAATAGGACAGGGAACCTACGAGCAGTACTTC

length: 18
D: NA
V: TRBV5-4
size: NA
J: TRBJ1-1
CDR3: CASSQGLPGSGLNTEAFF
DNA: TGTGCCAGCAGCCAAGGACTACCAGGGTCCGGGCTGAACACTGAAGCTTTCTTT

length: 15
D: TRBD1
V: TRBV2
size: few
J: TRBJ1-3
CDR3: CASSGTASSGNTIYF
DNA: TGTGCCAGCAGCGGGACAGCTTCTTCTGGAAACACCATATATTTT

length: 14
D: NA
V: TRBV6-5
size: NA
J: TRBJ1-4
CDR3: CASSSDSPNEKLFF
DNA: TGTGCCAGCAGTTCCGACAGCCCTAATGAAAAACTGTTTTTT

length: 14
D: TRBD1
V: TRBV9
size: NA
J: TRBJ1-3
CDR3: CASSPGGSGNTIYF
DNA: TGTGCCAGCAGCCCAGGGGGCTCTGGAAACACCATATATTTT

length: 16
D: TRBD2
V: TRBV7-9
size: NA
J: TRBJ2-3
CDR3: CASSLQAGGSTDTQYF
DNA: TGTGCCAGCAGCTTACAGGCGGGGGGGAGCACAGATACGCAGTATTTT

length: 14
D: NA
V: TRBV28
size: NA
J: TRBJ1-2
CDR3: CASSLLDRDYGYTF
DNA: TGTGCCAGCAGCCTCCTTGACAGAGACTATGGCTACACCTTC

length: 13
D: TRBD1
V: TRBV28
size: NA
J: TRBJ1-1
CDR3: CASWTGGATEAFF
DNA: TGTGCCAGTTGGACAGGGGGGGCCACTGAAGCTTTCTTT

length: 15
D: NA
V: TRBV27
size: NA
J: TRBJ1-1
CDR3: CASSLGGYSNTEAFF
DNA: TGTGCCAGCAGTTTGGGAGGATACTCGAACACTGAAGCTTTCTTT

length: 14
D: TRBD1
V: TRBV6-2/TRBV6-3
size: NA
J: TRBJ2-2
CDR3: CASSLGQLTGELFF
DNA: TGTGCCAGCAGCCTGGGACAGCTCACCGGGGAGCTGTTTTTT

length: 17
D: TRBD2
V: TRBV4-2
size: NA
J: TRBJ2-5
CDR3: CASSPPGLAGIQETQYF
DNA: TGTGCCAGCAGCCCCCCGGGACTAGCGGGGATTCAAGAGACCCAGTACTTC

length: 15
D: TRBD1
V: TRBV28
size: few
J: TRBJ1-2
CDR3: CASVPGQGISYGYTF
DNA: TGTGCCAGCGTCCCGGGACAGGGGATCAGCTATGGCTACACCTTC

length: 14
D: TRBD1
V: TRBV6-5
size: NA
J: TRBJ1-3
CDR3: CASRGTGPGNTIYF
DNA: TGTGCCAGCAGGGGGACAGGGCCGGGAAACACCATATATTTT

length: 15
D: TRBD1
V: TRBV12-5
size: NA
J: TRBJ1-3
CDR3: CASGLGQGSGNTIYF
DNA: TGTGCTAGTGGTTTGGGACAGGGCTCTGGAAACACCATATATTTT

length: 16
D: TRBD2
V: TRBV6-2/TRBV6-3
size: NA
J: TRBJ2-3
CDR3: CASSDPGLGMTDTQYF
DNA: TGTGCCAGCAGTGACCCGGGACTAGGTATGACAGATACGCAGTATTTT

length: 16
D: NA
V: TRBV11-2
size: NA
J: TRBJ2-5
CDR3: CASSLGRYGIQETQYF
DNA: TGTGCCAGCAGCTTAGGGAGGTATGGTATCCAAGAGACCCAGTACTTC

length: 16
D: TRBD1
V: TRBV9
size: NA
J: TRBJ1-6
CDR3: CASSHETGEGNSPLHF
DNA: TGTGCCAGCAGCCATGAGACAGGGGAAGGAAATTCACCCCTCCACTTT

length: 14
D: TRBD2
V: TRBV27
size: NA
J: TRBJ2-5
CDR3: CASRPIAGQETQYF
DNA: TGTGCCAGCAGGCCTATAGCGGGACAAGAGACCCAGTACTTC

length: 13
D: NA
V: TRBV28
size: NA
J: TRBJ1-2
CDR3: CASRDGQFYGYTF
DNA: TGTGCCAGCAGGGACGGACAGTTCTATGGCTACACCTTC

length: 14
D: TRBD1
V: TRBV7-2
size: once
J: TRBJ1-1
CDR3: CASSLVWDSESAFF
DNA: TGTGCCAGCAGCTTAGTGTGGGACAGCGAATCAGCTTTCTTT

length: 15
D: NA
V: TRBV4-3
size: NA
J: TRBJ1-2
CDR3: CASSQDAGEGYGYTF
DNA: TGCGCCAGCAGCCAAGATGCAGGGGAGGGCTATGGCTACACCTTC

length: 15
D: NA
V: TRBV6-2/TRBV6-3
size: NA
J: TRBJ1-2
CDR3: CASSYGLETGNGYTF
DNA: TGTGCCAGCAGTTACGGTCTGGAGACAGGAAATGGCTACACCTTC

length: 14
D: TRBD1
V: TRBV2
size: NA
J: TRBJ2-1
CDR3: CASRGQGGLNEQFF
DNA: TGTGCCAGCAGGGGACAGGGAGGCTTGAATGAGCAGTTCTTC

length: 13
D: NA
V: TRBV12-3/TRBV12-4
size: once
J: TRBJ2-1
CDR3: CASSPTPWNEQFF
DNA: TGTGCCAGCAGCCCGACACCCTGGAATGAGCAGTTCTTC

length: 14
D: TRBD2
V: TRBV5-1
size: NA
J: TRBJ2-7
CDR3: CASRVQAGFYEQYF
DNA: TGCGCCAGCAGGGTGCAAGCGGGGTTTTACGAGCAGTACTTC

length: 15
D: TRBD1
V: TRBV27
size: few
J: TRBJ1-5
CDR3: CASRPTGGWNQPQHF
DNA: TGTGCCAGCAGGCCCACAGGGGGCTGGAATCAGCCCCAGCATTTT

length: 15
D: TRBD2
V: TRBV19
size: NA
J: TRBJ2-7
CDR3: CASTPMAGGRYEQYF
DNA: TGTGCCAGTACCCCCATGGCGGGAGGGCGCTACGAGCAGTACTTC

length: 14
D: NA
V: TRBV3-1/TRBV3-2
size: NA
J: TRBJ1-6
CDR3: CASSQDSVNSPLHF
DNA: TGTGCCAGCAGCCAAGATTCAGTTAATTCACCCCTCCACTTT

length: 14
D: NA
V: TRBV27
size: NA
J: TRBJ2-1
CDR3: CAIQAGTSYNEQFF
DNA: TGTGCCATCCAAGCGGGCACCTCCTACAATGAGCAGTTCTTC

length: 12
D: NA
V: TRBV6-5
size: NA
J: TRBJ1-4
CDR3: CASMSGREKLFF
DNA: TGTGCCAGCATGTCAGGAAGAGAAAAACTGTTTTTT

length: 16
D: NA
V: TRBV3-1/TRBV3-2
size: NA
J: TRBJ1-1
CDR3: CASSQDPGTTNTEAFF
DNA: TGTGCCAGCAGCCAAGATCCGGGAACGACTAACACTGAAGCTTTCTTT